The clone carrying this T cell receptor beta chain appeared a few times. The antigen is unknown. The data were obtained in a study of early T cells in non-severe SARS-CoV-2 infection. Study overall: Whole-blood bulk RNA, unsorted, was sequenced, and chains were unpaired. Study-level findings and limits: The VDJdb matching leaned toward anti-spike CD8 responses and overlooked private and CD4 specificities.

One entry per CDR3 protein, called by TCRdb with MiXCR from the 5' RACE reads. The table has 70,000 to 90,000 distinct CDR3 sequences, roughly 10% seen once. Per the germline V gene, CDR1 is SGHRS and CDR2 is YFSETQ. CDR3 length: 17 residues. Unmatched junction bases numbered 9, after V lost 1 base and J lost 6 bases. The chain is built from TRBV5-1 and TRBJ2-1; 11 positions agree with TRBD2. The sequenced sample was whole blood, obtained at baseline. The source of this sequence is an adult who was a healthcare worker with PCR-confirmed SARS-CoV-2 infection or an uninfected control (not recorded which). The DNA for the CDR3 is TGCGCCAGCAGCTTGCCGCAACTAGCGGGAGTAGGCAATGAGCAGTTCTTC. Its translation is CASSLPQLAGVGNEQFF.